A single sample is the source of the 26 T cell receptor beta chains below, sequenced in a study of CD8+ T cells in alopecia areata. Reverse transcribed after extraction, RNA yielded cDNA as the sequencing template. Some clones are missing from TCRdb's copy, which holds only in-frame ones; the method was immunoSEQ multiplex PCR. The table lists 110,000 or so clones, 30% to 40% of them singletons. Sequenced material: CD4+ T cells sorted from blood. Receptors were obtained from a human donor with alopecia areata.

This chain links TRBV29-1 with TRBJ2-6; D gene uncertain. Deletions cut 5 bases from V and 0 bases from J, with 5 bases between. This CDR3 region has 13 residues. Germline V gene lookup returns CDR1 SQVTM and CDR2 ANQGSEA. This CDR3 reads CSVSPSGANVLTF. CDR3 DNA: TGCAGCGTTTCTCCCTCTGGGGCCAACGTCCTGACTTTC.

The J gene is TRBJ2-1, the V gene TRBV29-1; 12 nucleotides line up with TRBD2. The J segment lost 9 bases and the V segment lost 7 bases, leaving 7 bases of the junction unmatched. CDR1 SQVTM and CDR2 ANQGSEA come from the germline V gene. The CDR3 is 13 residues long. CDR3 DNA sequence: TGCAGCGCTGCGACTAGCGGGAGAGTTGAGCAGTTCTTC. Its protein is CSAATSGRVEQFF.

This clone showed up just a few times. The genes are TRBV9 and TRBJ2-1; a possible D gene is TRBD2 (6 bases). The ends were cut back, 3 bases at V and 9 bases at J, with 19 bases in the middle. This CDR3 is built from 15 residues. From germline, CDR1 is SGDLS and CDR2 YYNGEE. CDR3 DNA: TGTGCCAGCAGCGCTTCGGGACTCCCGGCGGGTGAGCAGTTCTTC. As protein: CASSASGLPAGEQFF.

This clone was seen more than once but under ten times. The chain employs TRBV4-2 and TRBJ2-1, with D possibly being TRBD2 (5 bases). Trimming took off 0 bases at V and 6 bases at J, with 18 bases between the two ends. The CDR3 totals 17 residues. CDR1 LGHNA and CDR2 YNFKEQ come from the germline V gene. CDR3 residues: CASSQDSRRDRSNEQFF. The CDR3 DNA sequence: TGTGCCAGCAGCCAAGATTCACGACGGGATCGAAGCAATGAGCAGTTCTTC.

Here the CDR3 reads CSVDGRGIPPYEQYF. As DNA, the CDR3 is TGCAGCGTCGATGGCAGAGGGATCCCCCCCTACGAGCAGTACTTC. The chain recombines TRBV29-1 with TRBJ2-7, with a possible D match to TRBD2 (5 bases). V lost 6 bases and J 2 bases, leaving 20 bases between the germline ends. Germline assignment: CDR1 SQVTM and CDR2 ANQGSEA. CDR3 length equals 15 residues.

There are a few counts of this clone. CDR3 in DNA: TGCAGCGTCGATATCAGGGCAGATACGCAGTATTTT. Its translation: CSVDIRADTQYF. The V call is TRBV29-1, the J call TRBJ2-3, with D maybe TRBD1 (5 bases). The CDR3 is 12 residues long. Per germline, CDR1 SQVTM and CDR2 ANQGSEA. V was cut by 6 bases and J by 4 bases, with 11 bases left in between.

This clone turned up a few times. This sequence joins TRBV29-1 and TRBJ2-2, with 8 bases identical to TRBD1. The CDR3 loop spans 16 amino acids. In germline, CDR1 is SQVTM, CDR2 ANQGSEA. J gave up 7 bases and V 0 bases, and 10 bases lay outside the gene matches. The CDR3 is CSVEDSTGGFGGELFF. As DNA, the CDR3 is TGCAGCGTTGAAGATAGTACAGGGGGTTTCGGCGGGGAGCTGTTTTTT.

This chain connects TRBV29-1 to TRBJ1-5; tentatively, D is TRBD1 (5 bases). Between the trimmed V and J ends, which lost 4 bases and 0 bases, there was a span of 10 bases. The length of the CDR3 is 14 residues. From germline, CDR1 is SQVTM and CDR2 ANQGSEA. CDR3 nucleotides: TGCAGCGTTGTGTTAGGGGATAGCAATCAGCCCCAGCATTTT. Amino acids: CSVVLGDSNQPQHF.

CDR3 nucleotides: TGCGCCAGCAGCATGGCCCTCCGATCCACCTACAATGAGCAGTTCTTC. Its protein product is CASSMALRSTYNEQFF. The chain recombines TRBV4-3 with TRBJ2-1, with unresolved D. The CDR3 has 16 amino acids. V gave up 5 bases and J gave up 2 bases, with 16 bases separating them. Germline CDR1 reads LGHNA; CDR2 reads YSLEER.

The V gene is TRBV28, the J gene TRBJ2-7; D not certain. Germline lookup yields CDR1 MDHEN and CDR2 SYDVKM. V lost 8 bases to trimming and J lost 2 bases, with 10 bases between them. This CDR3 region has 12 residues. The CDR3 coding sequence is TGTGCCAGCTCCCCCAGCCCCTACGAGCAGTACTTC. It translates to CASSPSPYEQYF.

This rearrangement joins TRBV29-1 to TRBJ2-7; 9 nucleotides match TRBD2. Looked up from germline, CDR1 is SQVTM and CDR2 is ANQGSEA. The V gene end was trimmed by 1 base and the J gene end by 0 bases; junction bases not matched to a gene: 4. The CDR3 is 15 amino acids. The CDR3 DNA reads TGCAGCGTTGAAGTACGGCGGGGGGGCTCCTACGAGCAGTACTTC. This sequence encodes CSVEVRRGGSYEQYF.

This clone occurred a few times. The chain carries TRBV29-1 and TRBJ2-5; 8 bases fit TRBD2. The length of the CDR3 is 14 residues. V lost 6 bases and J lost 5; bases outside the gene matches: 11. The V gene's germline CDR1 is SQVTM and CDR2 ANQGSEA. The DNA for the CDR3 is TGCAGCGTGGCCCCGGGACTAGGATCTGAGACCCAGTACTTC. It translates to CSVAPGLGSETQYF.

The rearrangement uses TRBV5-1 and TRBJ2-6; maybe TRBD2 (6 bases). Germline CDR1 SGHRS, CDR2 YFSETQ. The CDR3 has 17 residues. V lost 3 bases and J lost 0, with 13 bases in between. The CDR3, as DNA: TGCGCCAGCAGCTGGAGGGACGGGAGCTCTGGGGCCAACGTCCTGACTTTC. Its translation: CASSWRDGSSGANVLTF.

V usage is TRBV2 and J usage is TRBJ2-5; D unclear. The CDR3 totals 13 residues. V was pared by 6 bases and J by 4 bases, with 12 bases between. Germline loops: CDR1 SNHLY, CDR2 FYNNEI. The chain's CDR3 is CASRGFWVETQYF. CDR3 nucleotide sequence: TGTGCCAGCAGAGGGTTTTGGGTAGAGACCCAGTACTTC.

This clone was counted only a few times. This chain links TRBV7-2 with TRBJ2-5, with TRBD1 as a possible D gene (6 bases). Per the germline V gene, CDR1 is SGHTA and CDR2 is FQGNSA. The CDR3 has 14 residues. Deletions cut 3 bases from V and 1 base from J, with 9 bases between. The CDR3 loop is CASSFNRAQETQYF. The CDR3 DNA follows: TGTGCCAGCAGCTTCAACAGGGCCCAAGAGACCCAGTACTTC.

The V and J genes are TRBV7-2 and TRBJ1-1; 7 bases line up with TRBD1. From germline, CDR1 is SGHTA and CDR2 FQGNSA. Trimming cost V 5 bases and J 1 base; bases outside gene matches: 7. CDR3 size: 15 residues. Here the CDR3 DNA reads TGTGCCAGCAGCCCTTGGGACAGCCCGAACACTGAAGCTTTCTTT. Its translation is CASSPWDSPNTEAFF.

The chain uses TRBV5-1 and TRBJ2-5, with 7 nucleotides matching TRBD1. The trim removed 1 base at V and 2 bases at J, leaving 5 bases unmatched. This CDR3 has 15 residues. Germline V lookup: CDR1 SGHRS, CDR2 YFSETQ. CDR3 in DNA: TGCGCCAGCAGCTTGAGTTCGGGACAGCAAGAGACCCAGTACTTC. It yields the protein CASSLSSGQQETQYF.

The table lists this clone with many counts. The J gene is TRBJ2-3, the V gene TRBV7-2; 14 bases line up with TRBD2. The ends lost 5 bases at V and 6 bases at J; junction bases unmatched: 4. Germline V lookup: CDR1 SGHTA, CDR2 FQGNSA. CDR3 length: 15 amino acids. CDR3 DNA: TGTGCCAGCAGCCCGAGGACTAGCGGGAGGGATACGCAGTATTTT. Encoded protein: CASSPRTSGRDTQYF.

J is TRBJ2-3 and V is TRBV9; TRBD1 matches 10 bases. With 3 bases clipped from V and 4 bases from J, the junction kept 5 bases outside the gene matches. The CDR3 extends over 15 amino acids. Germline V gene lookup returns CDR1 SGDLS and CDR2 YYNGEE. The DNA of the CDR3 is TGTGCCAGCAGCGCGGGACAGGGGATCGCAGATACGCAGTATTTT. Encoded protein: CASSAGQGIADTQYF.

J is TRBJ2-1 and V is TRBV29-1, with D possibly being TRBD1 or TRBD2 (5 bases each). Trimming left V 1 base short and J 0 bases short, with 13 bases between. The CDR3 contains 16 residues. Germline loops: CDR1 SQVTM, CDR2 ANQGSEA. DNA for the CDR3: TGCAGCGTTGAAGTCGCCGGGACCCCCTCCTACAATGAGCAGTTCTTC. Translating it yields CSVEVAGTPSYNEQFF.

This chain links TRBV6-1 with TRBJ2-2, with D hard to call. Germline V lookup: CDR1 MNHNS, CDR2 SASEGT. The germline V and J ends were trimmed by 8 bases and 5 bases, with 15 bases remaining between them. The CDR3 contains 14 residues. The CDR3 reads CASLTSIATGELFF. CDR3 bases: TGTGCCAGCTTGACTTCGATTGCAACCGGGGAGCTGTTTTTT.

The genes are TRBV7-2 and TRBJ2-7; D remains unclear. Germline CDR1 reads SGHTA; CDR2 reads FQGNSA. V gave up 5 bases and J gave up 3 bases, with 5 bases separating them. CDR3 length: 11 amino acids. In DNA form, the CDR3 reads TGTGCCAGCAGCAGGAGCTACGAGCAGTACTTC. Amino acids: CASSRSYEQYF.

This clone showed up just a few times. V usage is TRBV29-1 and J usage is TRBJ1-2; 11 bases are shared with TRBD1. This CDR3 is built from 16 residues. Per the germline V gene, CDR1 is SQVTM and CDR2 is ANQGSEA. Germline trimming cut 7 bases from V and 0 bases from J; bases unmatched to any gene: 10. The CDR3: CSALGTGGSTNYGYTF. The CDR3 nucleotides read TGCAGCGCCCTCGGGACAGGGGGTTCCACTAACTATGGCTACACCTTC.

This chain uses TRBV30 with TRBJ2-2; perhaps TRBD2 as D (5 bases). CDR3 length: 14 amino acids. Between the trimmed V and J ends, which lost 2 bases and 5 bases, there was a span of 12 bases. Germline V gene sequence: CDR1 GTSNPN, CDR2 SVGIG (reference sequence). This CDR3 is CAWSWYPGTGELFF. The CDR3 nucleotides are TGTGCCTGGAGTTGGTACCCGGGGACCGGGGAGCTGTTTTTT. The full variable domain, with the rest looked up from reference TRBV30 and TRBJ2-2, is SQTIHQWPATLVQPVGSPLSLECTVEGTSNPNLYWYRQAAGRGLQLLFYSVGIGQISSEVPQNLSASRPQDRQFILSSKKLLLSDSGFYLCAWSWYPGTGELFFGEGSRLTVL.

This clone was recorded a few times. The chain carries TRBV10-2 and TRBJ1-2; possible D gene TRBD1, 6 bases. The CDR3 totals 11 residues. Germline V gives CDR1 WSHSY, CDR2 SAAADI. Trimming removed 6 bases at V and 8 bases at J, with 10 bases between. The CDR3 sequence: CASSDRIGYTF. Written as DNA, the CDR3 is TGCGCCAGCAGCGACAGGATCGGCTACACCTTC.

V is TRBV2 and J is TRBJ2-1; 13 nucleotides agree with TRBD2. The CDR3 length is 15 residues. J lost 10 bases, V lost 8 bases, and 11 bases had no gene match. Germline assignment: CDR1 SNHLY and CDR2 FYNNEI. CDR3 amino acids: CASRRTSGSNGEQFF. DNA of the CDR3: TGTGCCAGCCGCAGGACTAGCGGGAGCAACGGAGAGCAGTTCTTC.